The clone carrying this TCR beta chain was counted a single time. Repertoires were generated with immunoSEQ multiplex PCR, while TCRdb's copy carries only in-frame clones and drops some. Among about 140,000 clones listed, around 88% were seen once. CDR1 and CDR2 (germline): MGHRA, YSYEKL. CDR3 size: 18 residues. Trimming took 2 bases from V and 4 from J, leaving 24 bases between them. The sample comes from a study of blood T cell repertoires in COVID-19. The material sequenced was peripheral blood. This receptor was obtained from a human donor in a cohort sampled during active COVID-19. The V call is TRBV4-1, the J call TRBJ2-7; TRBD2 might be the D (6 bases). Here the CDR3 DNA reads TGCGCCAGCAGCCAAATTAGCAGTGAGGTTAGGAGGGGATACGAGCAGTACTTC. It translates to CASSQISSEVRRGYEQYF.